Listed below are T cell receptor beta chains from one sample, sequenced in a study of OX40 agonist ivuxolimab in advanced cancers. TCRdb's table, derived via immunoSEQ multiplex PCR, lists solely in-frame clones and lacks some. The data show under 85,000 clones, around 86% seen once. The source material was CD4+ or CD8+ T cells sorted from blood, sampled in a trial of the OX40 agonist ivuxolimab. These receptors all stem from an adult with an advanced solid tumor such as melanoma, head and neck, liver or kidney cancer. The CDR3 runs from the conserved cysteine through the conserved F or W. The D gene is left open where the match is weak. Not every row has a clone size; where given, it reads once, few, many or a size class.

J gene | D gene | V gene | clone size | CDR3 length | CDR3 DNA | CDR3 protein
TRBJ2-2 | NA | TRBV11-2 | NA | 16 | TGTGCCAGCAGCTTAAGGAGGGGGACGAACACCGGGGAGCTGTTTTTT | CASSLRRGTNTGELFF
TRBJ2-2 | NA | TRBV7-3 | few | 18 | TGTGCCAGCAGCTTAATAGGGAATGCAGCAACTAGCACCGGGGAGCTGTTTTTT | CASSLIGNAATSTGELFF
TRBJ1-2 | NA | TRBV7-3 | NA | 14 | TGTGCCAGCAGCACAGGTTGGAGGAACTATGGCTACACCTTC | CASSTGWRNYGYTF
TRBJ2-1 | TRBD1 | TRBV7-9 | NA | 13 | TGTGCCAGCGTGGACAGGGTGTTTCCTGAGCAGTTCTTC | CASVDRVFPEQFF
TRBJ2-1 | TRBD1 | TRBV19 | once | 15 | TGTGCCAGTACTTTCGGGACAGGGGGCTTCAATGAGCAGTTCTTC | CASTFGTGGFNEQFF
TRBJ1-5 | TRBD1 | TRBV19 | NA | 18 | TGTGCCAGTAGTATAGATCCAAGACAGGGCAAGGTGAATCAGCCCCAGCATTTT | CASSIDPRQGKVNQPQHF
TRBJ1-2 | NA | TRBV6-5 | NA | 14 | TGTGCCAGCAGTAAAAGACAGGCAGACTATGGCTACACCTTC | CASSKRQADYGYTF
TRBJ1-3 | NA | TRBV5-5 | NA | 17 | TGTGCCAGCAGGTGGGACGGAGGATCCAGCTCTGGAAACACCATATATTTT | CASRWDGGSSSGNTIYF
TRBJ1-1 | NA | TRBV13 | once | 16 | TGTGCCAGCAGCTTAGGAAGAGGACGGACGAACACTGAAGCTTTCTTT | CASSLGRGRTNTEAFF
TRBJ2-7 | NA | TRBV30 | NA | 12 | TGTGCCTGGAGTCCCAATTTTTTCGAGCAGTACTTC | CAWSPNFFEQYF
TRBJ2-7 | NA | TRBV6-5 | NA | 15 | TGTGCCATCAGCGAGGGGACACCCTTCTCCTACGGGCAGTACTTC | CAISEGTPFSYGQYF
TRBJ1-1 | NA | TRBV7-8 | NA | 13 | TGTGCCAGCAGTCGGGGGTCGAACACTGAAGCTTTCTTT | CASSRGSNTEAFF
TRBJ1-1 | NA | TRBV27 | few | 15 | TGTGCCAGCAGTACCCAACAGGTGGCGAACACTGAAGCTTTCTTT | CASSTQQVANTEAFF
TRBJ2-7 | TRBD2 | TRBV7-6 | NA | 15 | TGTGCCAGCAGCTCCGGGACTAGCAGTAACCACGAGCAGTACTTC | CASSSGTSSNHEQYF
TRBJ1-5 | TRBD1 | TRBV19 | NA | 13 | TGTGCCAGTCGACAGGGAGGGGGTCAGCCCCAGCATTTT | CASRQGGGQPQHF
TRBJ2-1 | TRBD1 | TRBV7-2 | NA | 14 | TGTGCCAGCAGCCTGGGACAGTCGTACAATGAGCAGTTCTTC | CASSLGQSYNEQFF
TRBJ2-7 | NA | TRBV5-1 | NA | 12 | TGCGCCAGCAGCCTAGGGTTTTACGAGCAGTACTTC | CASSLGFYEQYF
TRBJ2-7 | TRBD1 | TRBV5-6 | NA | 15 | TGTGCCAGCAGCCCAAGGGCAGGGGGCCCCAACGAGCAGTACTTC | CASSPRAGGPNEQYF
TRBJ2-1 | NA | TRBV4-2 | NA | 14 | TGTGCCAGCAGCCCCACATTGTCGTACAATGAGCAGTTCTTC | CASSPTLSYNEQFF
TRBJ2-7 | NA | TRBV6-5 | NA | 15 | TGTGCCAGCAGTTCCAGGGTAAGGGGGACCTACGAGCAGTACTTC | CASSSRVRGTYEQYF
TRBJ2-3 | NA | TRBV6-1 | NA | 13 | TGTGCCAGCAGTTGGCAGAGGCAAGATACGCAGTATTTT | CASSWQRQDTQYF
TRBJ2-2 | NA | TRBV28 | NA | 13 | TGTGCCAGCAGTACACAGAACACCGGGGAGCTGTTTTTT | CASSTQNTGELFF
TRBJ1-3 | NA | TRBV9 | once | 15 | TGTGCCAGCAGCGTAACCGGTCAGAGTGGAAACACCATATATTTT | CASSVTGQSGNTIYF
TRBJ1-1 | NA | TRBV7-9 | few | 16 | TGTGCCAGCAGGCCAACCCTTCAGTTCATGAACACTGAAGCTTTCTTT | CASRPTLQFMNTEAFF
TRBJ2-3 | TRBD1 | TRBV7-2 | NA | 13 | TGTGCCAGCGGACAGGGATCCACAGATACGCAGTATTTT | CASGQGSTDTQYF
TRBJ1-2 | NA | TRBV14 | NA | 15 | TGTGCCAGCAGCCAAGACTTAGGGTTGAACTATGGCTACACCTTC | CASSQDLGLNYGYTF
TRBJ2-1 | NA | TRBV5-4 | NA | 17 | TGTGCCAGCAGCTCCAAAAAGGCTAGGGGGAGGGGGAATGAGCAGTTCTTC | CASSSKKARGRGNEQFF
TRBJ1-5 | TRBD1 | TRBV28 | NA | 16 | TGTGCCAGCAGTACGAGACAGGGAGCAAGTTCTCAGCCCCAGCATTTT | CASSTRQGASSQPQHF
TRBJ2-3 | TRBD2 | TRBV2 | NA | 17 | TGTGCCAGCAGTGATGCGACTAGCGGGAGGGCCTTCGATACGCAGTATTTT | CASSDATSGRAFDTQYF
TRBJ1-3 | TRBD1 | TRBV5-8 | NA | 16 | TGTGCCAGCAGCGAGAAGACAGGGTGGCCTGGAAACACCATATATTTT | CASSEKTGWPGNTIYF
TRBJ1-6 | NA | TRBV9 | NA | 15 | TGTGCCAGCAGTTCTTTCGGAGGGGAGAATTCACCCCTCCACTTT | CASSSFGGENSPLHF
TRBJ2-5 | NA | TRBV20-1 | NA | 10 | TGCAGTGCCAGCCAAGAGACCCAGTACTTC | CSASQETQYF
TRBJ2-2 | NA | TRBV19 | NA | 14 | TGTGCCAGTAGTACCGGTGGGGTATCCGGGGAGCTGTTTTTT | CASSTGGVSGELFF
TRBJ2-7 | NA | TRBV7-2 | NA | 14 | TGTGCCAGCAGCCCTCGGGAGTGGAACTACGAGCAGTACTTC | CASSPREWNYEQYF
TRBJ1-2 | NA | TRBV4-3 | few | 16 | TGCGCCAGCAGCCAAGTCCCCGACCCCCTAATTTATGGCTACACCTTC | CASSQVPDPLIYGYTF
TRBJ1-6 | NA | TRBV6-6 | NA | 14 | TGTGCCAGCAGCCCACCAGGGTATAATTCACCCCTCCACTTT | CASSPPGYNSPLHF
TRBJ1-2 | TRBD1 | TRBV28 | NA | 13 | TGTGCCAGCAGTTCAGGGGGTGTAACAGGCTACACCTTC | CASSSGGVTGYTF
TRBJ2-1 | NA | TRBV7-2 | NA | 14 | TGTGCCAGCAGCTCAATGGGAACGAACAATGAGCAGTTCTTC | CASSSMGTNNEQFF
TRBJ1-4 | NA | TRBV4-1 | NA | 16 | TGCGCCAGCAGCCAAGATCCGCCCGGGACTAATGAAAAACTGTTTTTT | CASSQDPPGTNEKLFF
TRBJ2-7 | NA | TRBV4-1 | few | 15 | TGCGCCAGCAGCCAAGAGTCACGAGGTTGGTACGAGCAGTACTTC | CASSQESRGWYEQYF
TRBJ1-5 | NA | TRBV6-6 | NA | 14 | TGTGCCAGCAGTCTCGGTTTAGGCAATCAGCCCCAGCATTTT | CASSLGLGNQPQHF
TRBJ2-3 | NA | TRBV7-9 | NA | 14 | TGTGCCAGCAGCCTTTACTTACGCACAGATACGCAGTATTTT | CASSLYLRTDTQYF
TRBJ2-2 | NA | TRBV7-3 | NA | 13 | TGTGCCAGCAGCACGGACTGGCTGGGGGAGCTGTTTTTT | CASSTDWLGELFF
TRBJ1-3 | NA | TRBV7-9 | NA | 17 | TGTGCCAGCAGCCCCCTGGGGACCCCGAACTCTGGAAACACCATATATTTT | CASSPLGTPNSGNTIYF
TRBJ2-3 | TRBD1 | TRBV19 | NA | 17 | TGTGCCAGTGGACGCCTGGGGGGGACAGGGATCGCAGATACGCAGTATTTT | CASGRLGGTGIADTQYF
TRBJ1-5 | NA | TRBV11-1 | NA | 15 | TGTGCCAGCAGCTTAGGCAACAGGGAGGGGCAGCCCCAGCATTTT | CASSLGNREGQPQHF
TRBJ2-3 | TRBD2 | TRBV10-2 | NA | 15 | TGCGCCAGCAGTGGGACTAGCGGGAGTGCAGATACGCAGTATTTT | CASSGTSGSADTQYF